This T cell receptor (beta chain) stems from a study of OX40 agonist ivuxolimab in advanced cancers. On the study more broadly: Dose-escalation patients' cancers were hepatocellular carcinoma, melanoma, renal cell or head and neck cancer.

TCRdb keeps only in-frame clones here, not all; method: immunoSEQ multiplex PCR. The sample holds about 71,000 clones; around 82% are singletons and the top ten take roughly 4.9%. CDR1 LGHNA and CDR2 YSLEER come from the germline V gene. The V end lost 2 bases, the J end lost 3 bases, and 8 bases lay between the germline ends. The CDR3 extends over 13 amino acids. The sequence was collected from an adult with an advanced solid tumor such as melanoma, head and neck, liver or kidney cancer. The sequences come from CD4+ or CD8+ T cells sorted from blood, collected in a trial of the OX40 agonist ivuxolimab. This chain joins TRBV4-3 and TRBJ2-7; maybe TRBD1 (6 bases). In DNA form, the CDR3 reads TGCGCCAGCAGCCAAATACAGGGCTACGAGCAGTACTTC. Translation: CASSQIQGYEQYF.